This T cell receptor (beta chain) was obtained from a study of post-analysis software for immune sequencing data. At the level of the study: Several disease courses (relapsing-remitting, secondary progressive and progressive-relapsing) of multiple sclerosis were included.

The authors incorporated unique molecular identifiers into the TCR beta cDNA libraries. Each sample of roughly 0.9 to 10 million input T cells yielded approximately 500,000 cDNA molecules, so each molecule approximated one T cell. TCRdb called the PCR reads again in MiXCR, with one record for every CDR3 protein. The sample contains hundreds of thousands of distinct CDR3 sequences, about 27% of which appear only once. Comments on this clonotype: Its antigen is not identified.

Study-wide findings and caveats: Normalized Chao1 diversity was significantly reduced in patients versus controls. Compared with controls, patients had more of 4 to 6 TRBV segments, including TRBV5-6, TRBV5-1 and TRBV20-1. Those samples that were prepared in the same batch co-clustered strongly by F measure.

Trimming shortened V by 2 bases and J by 6 bases, and 6 bases separated the two germline ends. The CDR3 has 12 amino acids. The sample taken for sequencing was blood. This TCR was sampled from a girl aged 5 to 17 with multiple sclerosis. V and J are TRBV12-3 or TRBV12-4 and TRBJ2-3; D uncertain. The CDR3 DNA is TGTGCCAGCAGTTTACGCTCTGATACGCAGTATTTT. Translation gives CASSLRSDTQYF.